The 2 T cell receptor beta chains below all came from one sample that was sequenced in a study of CD8+CD57+ T cells in acquired aplastic anemia. The template for TCR beta VDJ and CDR3 sequence profiling was genomic DNA. TCRdb independently ran MiXCR on the reads; one entry per CDR3 protein. The data hold more than 150,000 distinct CDR3 sequences, with 46% observed a single time. The sample comprised sorted CD4+, CD8+, or CD8+CD57+ T cells (not recorded which) from PBMCs. These receptor sequences come from a human donor in good health.

This chain uses TRBV24-1 with TRBJ2-5; 8 positions match TRBD2. Trimming removed 5 bases from V and 5 bases from J; junction bases left unmatched: 12. CDR1 is KGHDR and CDR2 is SFDVKD in the germline V gene. CDR3 length: 16 residues. CDR3 loop: CATSGWEAGVRETQYF. CDR3 sequence (DNA): TGTGCCACCAGTGGATGGGAAGCGGGAGTTCGGGAGACCCAGTACTTC.

The chain carries TRBV7-8 and TRBJ2-7; 9 bases map to TRBD1. The V segment lost 2 bases and the J segment 4 bases; nucleotides outside the gene matches: 6. Germline CDR1 is SGHVS and CDR2 is FQNEAQ. The CDR3 spans 15 residues. The CDR3 sequence: CASSLIRQGVYEQYF. CDR3 nucleotide sequence: TGTGCCAGCAGCTTAATTAGACAGGGGGTGTACGAGCAGTACTTC. Based on the CDR3 plus reference TRBV7-8 and TRBJ2-7, the full variable domain is GAGVSQSPRYKVAKRGQDVALRCDPISGHVSLFWYQQALGQGPEFLTYFQNEAQLDKSGLPSDRFFAERPEGSVSTLKIQRTQQEDSAVYLCASSLIRQGVYEQYFGPGTRLTVT.